This entry lists 19 T cell receptor beta chains sequenced from one sample in a study of a mutant IDH1 vaccine in newly diagnosed glioma. Which antigens these TCRs recognize remains unknown. Profiling relied on immunoSEQ multiplex PCR, and the TCRdb table lists in-frame clones only, not all of them. This sample yields 30,000 to 45,000 clones, of which roughly nine tenths are seen a single time; roughly 2.6% belongs to the top ten. The time point was: week 5, during vaccination. The study gave 300 ug of mutant IDH1 20-mer peptide per vaccine dose, with topical imiquimod. Here the sequenced sample was PBMCs, taken from a glioma patient whose treatment included an IDH1 peptide vaccine. The receptors originated from a man between 50 and 59 years old with glioma.

The chain is built from TRBV6-5 and TRBJ1-2, with 11 nucleotides matching TRBD1. Germline CDR1 MNHEY, CDR2 SVGAGI. With V trimmed by 6 bases and J by 4 bases, 7 bases remained unmatched. The CDR3 runs 15 residues. CDR3: CASRIGQGAGYGYTF. The CDR3 region has the DNA TGTGCCAGCAGGATTGGACAGGGGGCGGGCTATGGCTACACCTTC.

The CDR3 sequence: CASTVEGVYEQYF. CDR3 DNA sequence: TGTGCCAGCACCGTTGAGGGGGTCTACGAGCAGTACTTC. This chain connects TRBV7-9 to TRBJ2-7, with D possibly matching TRBD1 (6 bases). Trimming removed 7 bases at V and 3 bases at J, with 13 bases between. Germline assignment: CDR1 SEHNR and CDR2 FQNEAQ (reference sequence). This CDR3 comprises 13 residues.

The chain links TRBV20-1 to TRBJ2-5; no definite D call. CDR3 length: 10 residues. The V end lost 6 bases, the J end lost 10 bases, and 12 bases lay between the germline ends. Germline assignment: CDR1 DFQATT and CDR2 SNEGSKA (reference sequence). CDR3 amino acids: CSAVKEVQYF. The CDR3, as DNA: TGCAGTGCGGTAAAGGAAGTCCAGTACTTC.

V gene TRBV9 combines with J gene TRBJ2-7; 7 bases fit TRBD2. The CDR3 sequence is 15 residues long. Germline-derived CDR1 and CDR2 are SGDLS and YYNGEE. V shed 0 bases, J shed 3 bases, and the junction held 6 bases outside the gene matches. This CDR3 is CASSVAAGDLYEQYF. The DNA for the CDR3 is TGTGCCAGCAGCGTAGCGGCGGGGGATCTCTACGAGCAGTACTTC.

This rearrangement joins TRBV7-2 to TRBJ1-2, with TRBD1 matching over 7 bases. Trimming took 5 bases from V and 3 from J; bases not matched to a gene: 3. Germline V lookup: CDR1 SGHTA, CDR2 FQGNSA. The CDR3 is made up of 13 amino acids. CDR3 sequence: CASSTTGYYGYTF. CDR3 sequence (DNA): TGTGCCAGCAGCACGACAGGGTACTATGGCTACACCTTC.

This clone has only one observation. The chain employs TRBV5-1 and TRBJ2-5; possible D gene TRBD2, 5 bases. With 4 bases removed from V and 5 bases from J, the gap between germline ends came to 15 bases. Per germline, CDR1 SGHRS and CDR2 YFSETQ. There are 14 residues in the CDR3. Here the CDR3 DNA reads TGCGCCAGCAGCCCGGGCCTAGCCGCCGAGACCCAGTACTTC. Translation gives CASSPGLAAETQYF.

This chain uses TRBV9 with TRBJ2-1; 10 bases are a match to TRBD2. The V and J ends lost 1 base and 7 bases, in that order; junction bases with no gene match: 5. CDR3 size: 15 residues. Germline CDR1 SGDLS, CDR2 YYNGEE. The CDR3 DNA is TGTGCCAGCAGCGTACCAGCGGGGGGGCTTAATGAGCAGTTCTTC. This translates into CASSVPAGGLNEQFF.

V gene TRBV4-3 combines with J gene TRBJ1-4; D is perhaps TRBD1 (6 bases). This CDR3 is built from 14 residues. With 4 bases removed from V and 3 bases from J, the gap between germline ends came to 9 bases. From germline, CDR1 is LGHNA and CDR2 YSLEER. CDR3 sequence (DNA): TGCGCCAGCAGCCCGGGACACTCTAATGAAAAACTGTTTTTT. Amino acid sequence: CASSPGHSNEKLFF.

The chain carries TRBV10-2 and TRBJ1-4; no firm D call. Germline V gene lookup returns CDR1 WSHSY and CDR2 SAAADI. The V and J ends lost 6 bases and 8 bases respectively, with 19 bases between them. There are 15 residues in the CDR3. Here the CDR3 reads CASRKTMQWEEKLFF. The CDR3 nucleotides are TGCGCCAGCAGGAAAACGATGCAGTGGGAGGAAAAACTGTTTTTT.

DNA of the CDR3: TGTGCCAGCAGCACCTCCACAGAGTCCTACGAGCAGTACTTC. Its translation is CASSTSTESYEQYF. V and J are TRBV6-1 and TRBJ2-7; no firm D call. V was pared by 6 bases and J by 1 base, with 13 bases between. The CDR3 has 14 residues. Looked up from germline, CDR1 is MNHNS and CDR2 is SASEGT.

The chain carries TRBV21-1 and TRBJ2-5; the table's D gene call, TRBD2, was not cross checked with the DNA. TRBV21-1 counts as a pseudogene. The CDR3 has 19 residues. Written as DNA, the CDR3 is TGTGCCAGCAGCAAAGAGAGGGGACTAACCTTACCCCACCAAGAGACCCAGTACTTC. This gives the protein CASSKERGLTLPHQETQYF.

V gene TRBV25-1 combines with J gene TRBJ1-1; 9 positions match TRBD1. The trim removed 6 bases at V and 6 bases at J, leaving 8 bases unmatched. The CDR3 runs 14 residues. Per germline, CDR1 MGHDK and CDR2 SYGVNS. Written as DNA, the CDR3 is TGTGCCAGCAGGGAACGTACAGGGGGCTCTGAAGCTTTCTTT. Amino acids: CASRERTGGSEAFF.

The chain combines TRBV4-1 with TRBJ1-2; D is unclear. Germline V gene data show CDR1 as MGHRA and CDR2 as YSYEKL. The length of the CDR3 is 15 residues. Trimming removed 0 bases from V and 4 bases from J, with 12 bases in between. CDR3 region: CASSQESRNRYGYTF. The CDR3 nucleotides are TGCGCCAGCAGCCAAGAATCCCGAAACCGCTATGGCTACACCTTC.

This CDR3 reads CASSFIGEKLFF. In DNA form, the CDR3 reads TGTGCCAGCAGCTTTATCGGTGAAAAACTGTTTTTT. This chain joins TRBV13 and TRBJ1-4, with D hard to call. In germline, CDR1 is PRHDT, CDR2 FYEKMQ (reference sequence). V was shortened by 3 bases and J by 7 bases, with 6 bases between the two germline ends. This CDR3 contains 12 residues.

The chain joins TRBV29-1 to TRBJ2-5; TRBD2 matches 11 bases. The CDR3 loop spans 16 amino acids. V lost 6 bases to trimming and J lost 5 bases; unmatched junction nucleotides: 14. The germline V gene has CDR1 SQVTM and CDR2 ANQGSEA. Here the CDR3 DNA reads TGCAGCGTCCCGTTGGGTAGCGGGGGGGCCTTGGAGACCCAGTACTTC. Its protein product is CSVPLGSGGALETQYF.

The chain has TRBV30 and TRBJ1-2; D may be TRBD1 (6 bases). Deletions cut 1 base from V and 1 base from J, with 10 bases between. The germline V gene has CDR1 GTSNPN and CDR2 SVGIG (reference sequence). This CDR3 spans 14 amino acids. Written as DNA, the CDR3 is TGTGCCTGGAGTGGTAACAGGGTTAACTATGGCTACACCTTC. Encoded protein: CAWSGNRVNYGYTF.

This clone was found once. The V and J genes are TRBV9 and TRBJ2-7; D is possibly TRBD1 or TRBD2 (6 bases each). The CDR3 contains 13 residues. Germline values: CDR1 SGDLS, CDR2 YYNGEE. Deletions cut 2 bases from V and 6 bases from J, with 12 bases between. The CDR3 DNA reads as TGTGCCAGCAGCGTGTATTCGGGGGCCGAGCAGTACTTC. Protein: CASSVYSGAEQYF.

This clone was recorded only once. The CDR3 DNA sequence: TGCGCCAGCGGGGACAGGGGGAATGAAAAACTGTTTTTT. Residues: CASGDRGNEKLFF. V gene TRBV10-2 combines with J gene TRBJ1-4, with 11 positions matching TRBD1. The CDR3 has 13 amino acids. The germline V gene encodes CDR1 WSHSY and CDR2 SAAADI. After removal of 8 bases from V and 5 bases from J, the junction contained 1 base not matched to a gene.

The J gene is TRBJ2-3, the V gene TRBV6-1; no definite D call. Looked up from germline, CDR1 is MNHNS and CDR2 is SASEGT. V was shortened by 1 base and J by 5 bases, with 7 bases between the two germline ends. The CDR3 is made up of 13 amino acids. The CDR3 bases are TGTGCCAGCAGTGAAGTGTCGGGAGATACGCAGTATTTT. This translates into CASSEVSGDTQYF.